This T cell receptor beta chain was captured by sequencing in a study of T cells in Graves' hyperthyroidism and ophthalmopathy. Study-level points and caveats: Blood also contained most expanded thyroid clonotypes above 0.001.

Criteria for exclusion of patients were uncontrolled infection, other autoimmune disease, pregnancy or lactation. With 4 bases removed from V and 2 bases from J, the gap between germline ends came to 15 bases. Germline CDR1 reads LNHDA; CDR2 reads SQIVND (reference sequence). The CDR3 runs 15 residues. There were TCR beta CDR3 regions amplified from RNA transcripts. The HTBI primer set served for first-round RT-PCR of the TCR CDR3. Each CDR3 protein is one row after TCRdb ran MiXCR on the multiplex PCR reads. The sample shows about 560,000 distinct CDR3 sequences, over 15% of them seen only once. Only a few counts were recorded for this clonotype. What it binds is unknown.

Sequencing was performed on blood. The sequence was obtained from a woman younger than 30 with Graves' hyperthyroidism. The chain combines TRBV19 with TRBJ2-7; possibly TRBD1 or TRBD2 for D (5 bases each). DNA for the CDR3: TGTGCCAGTAGTACCCCGGGAAGGGGCACCTACGAGCAGTACTTC. Protein product: CASSTPGRGTYEQYF.